In this sample, the clone carrying this T cell receptor (beta chain) turned up a few times. The time point is: peripheral blood 6 weeks after treatment start. Some clones are missing from TCRdb's copy, which holds only in-frame ones; the method was immunoSEQ multiplex PCR. The sample gives 75,000 to 95,000 clones, less than 95% of which show up once; more than 0.85% is in the top ten. This sample stems from a study of PD-L1 blockade in urothelial cancer. The V gene's germline CDR1 is WSHSY and CDR2 SAAADI. J gave up 5 bases and V 7 bases, and 5 bases lay outside the gene matches. This CDR3 contains 12 residues.

This chain links TRBV10-2 with TRBJ2-7; 7 bases line up with TRBD2. This TCR was sampled from a woman older than 75 with urothelial cancer. The sequencing here drew on PBMCs, taken around atezolizumab (anti-PD-L1) treatment. DNA for the CDR3: TGCGCCAGCACCGGGAGGAAGGACGAGCAGTACTTC. Amino acid sequence: CASTGRKDEQYF.